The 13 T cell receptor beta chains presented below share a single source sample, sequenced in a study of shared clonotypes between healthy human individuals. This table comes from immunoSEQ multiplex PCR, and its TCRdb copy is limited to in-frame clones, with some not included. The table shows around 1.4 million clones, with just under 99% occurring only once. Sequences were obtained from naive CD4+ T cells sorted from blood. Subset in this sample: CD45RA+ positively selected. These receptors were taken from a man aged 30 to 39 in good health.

In DNA form, the CDR3 reads TGTGCCAGTAGGAAGCCAGGGGACAATGAGCAGTTCTTC. It yields the protein CASRKPGDNEQFF. The chain joins TRBV19 to TRBJ2-1; perhaps TRBD1 as D (6 bases). The length of the CDR3 is 13 residues. Germline values: CDR1 LNHDA, CDR2 SQIVND (reference sequence). The ends were cut back, 6 bases at V and 5 bases at J, with 11 bases in the middle. The full variable domain, rest sourced from reference TRBV19 and TRBJ2-1, is DGGITQSPKYLFRKEGQNVTLSCEQNLNHDAMYWYRQDPGQGLRLIYYSQIVNDFQKGDIAEGYSVSREKKESFPLTVTSAQKNPTAFYLCASRKPGDNEQFFGPGTRLTVL.

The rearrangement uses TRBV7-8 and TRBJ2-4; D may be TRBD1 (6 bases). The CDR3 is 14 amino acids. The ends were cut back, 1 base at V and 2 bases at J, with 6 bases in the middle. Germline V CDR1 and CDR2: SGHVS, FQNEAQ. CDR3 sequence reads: CASSLGGPKNIQYF. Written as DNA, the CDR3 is TGTGCCAGCAGCTTAGGGGGGCCCAAAAACATTCAGTACTTC. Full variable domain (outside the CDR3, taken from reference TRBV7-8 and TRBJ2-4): GAGVSQSPRYKVAKRGQDVALRCDPISGHVSLFWYQQALGQGPEFLTYFQNEAQLDKSGLPSDRFFAERPEGSVSTLKIQRTQQEDSAVYLCASSLGGPKNIQYFGAGTRLSVL.

CDR3 bases: TGTGCCAGCAGCCCCGGGACAGGGGGCAAGTACTTC. It is translated as CASSPGTGGKYF. The J gene is TRBJ2-7, the V gene TRBV7-3, with 12 bases identical to TRBD1. The CDR3 totals 12 residues. Germline V gene lookup returns CDR1 SGHTA and CDR2 FQGTGA. J was trimmed by 11 bases and V by 5 bases; bases with no gene match: 4. Together with reference TRBV7-3 and TRBJ2-7, the CDR3 gives the full variable domain: GAGVSQTPSNKVTEKGKYVELRCDPISGHTALYWYRQSLGQGPEFLIYFQGTGAADDSGLPNDRFFAVRPEGSVSTLKIQRTERGDSAVYLCASSPGTGGKYFGPGTRLTVT.

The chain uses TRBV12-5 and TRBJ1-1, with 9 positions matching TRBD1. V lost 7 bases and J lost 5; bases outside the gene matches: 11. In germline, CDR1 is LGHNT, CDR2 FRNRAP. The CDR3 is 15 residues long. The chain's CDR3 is CASAFSGTGLTEAFF. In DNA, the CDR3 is TGTGCTAGTGCCTTCTCGGGGACAGGGTTAACTGAAGCTTTCTTT.

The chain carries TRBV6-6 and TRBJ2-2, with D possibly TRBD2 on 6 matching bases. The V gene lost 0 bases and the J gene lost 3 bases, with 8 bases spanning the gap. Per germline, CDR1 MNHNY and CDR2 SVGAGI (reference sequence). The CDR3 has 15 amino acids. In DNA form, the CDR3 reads TGTGCCAGCAGTTACTCCCGGGACTACACCGGGGAGCTGTTTTTT. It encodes CASSYSRDYTGELFF.

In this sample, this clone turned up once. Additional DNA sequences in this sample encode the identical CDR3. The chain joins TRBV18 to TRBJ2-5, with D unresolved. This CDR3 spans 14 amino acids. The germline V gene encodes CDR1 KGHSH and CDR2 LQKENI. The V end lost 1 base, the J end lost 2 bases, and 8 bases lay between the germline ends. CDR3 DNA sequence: TGTGCCAGCTCACCACTATCCGGGCAAGAGACCCAGTACTTC. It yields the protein CASSPLSGQETQYF.

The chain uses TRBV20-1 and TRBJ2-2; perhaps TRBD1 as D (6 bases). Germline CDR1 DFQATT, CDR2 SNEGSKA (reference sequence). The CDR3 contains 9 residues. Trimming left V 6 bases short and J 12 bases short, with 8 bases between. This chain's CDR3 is CSAGTKLFF. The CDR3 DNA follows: TGCAGTGCAGGGACAAAGCTGTTTTTT.

In nucleotides, the CDR3 is TGTGCCAGCAGTTTAAGGGGGCCCAACAATGAGCAGTTCTTC. This translates into CASSLRGPNNEQFF. The chain has TRBV28 and TRBJ2-1, with 7 bases aligning to TRBD1. The junction had 3 bases not matched to a gene; V was cut back by 2 bases and J by 5 bases. Per the germline V gene, CDR1 is MDHEN and CDR2 is SYDVKM. The CDR3 is 14 residues long.

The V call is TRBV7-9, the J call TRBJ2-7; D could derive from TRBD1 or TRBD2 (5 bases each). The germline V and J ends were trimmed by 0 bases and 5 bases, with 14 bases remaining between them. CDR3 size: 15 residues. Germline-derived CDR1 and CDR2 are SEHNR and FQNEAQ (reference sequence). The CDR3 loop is CASSLAGTPQDEQYF. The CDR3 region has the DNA TGTGCCAGCAGCTTAGCCGGGACCCCCCAGGACGAGCAGTACTTC.

The CDR3 loop reads CASSGAYSPSTDTQYF. In DNA, the CDR3 is TGTGCCAGCAGTGGGGCCTACAGCCCTAGCACAGATACGCAGTATTTT. The chain has TRBV28 and TRBJ2-3; maybe TRBD1 (5 bases). CDR1 MDHEN and CDR2 SYDVKM come from the germline V gene. The CDR3 runs 16 residues. V lost 5 bases and J lost 0, with 15 bases in between.

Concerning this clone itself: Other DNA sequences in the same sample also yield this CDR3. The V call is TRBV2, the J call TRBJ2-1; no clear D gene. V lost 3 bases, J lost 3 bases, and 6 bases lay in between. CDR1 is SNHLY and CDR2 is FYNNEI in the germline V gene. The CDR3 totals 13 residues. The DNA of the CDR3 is TGTGCCAGCAGTGATTTGGGCTACAATGAGCAGTTCTTC. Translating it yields CASSDLGYNEQFF.

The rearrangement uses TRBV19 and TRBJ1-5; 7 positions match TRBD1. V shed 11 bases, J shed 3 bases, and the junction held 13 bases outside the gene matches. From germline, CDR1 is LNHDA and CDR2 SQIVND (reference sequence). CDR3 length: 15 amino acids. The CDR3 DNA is TGTGCCTGCCGAAGGGGGCAGGGATACAATCAGCCCCAGCATTTT. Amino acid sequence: CACRRGQGYNQPQHF.

The CDR3 region is CASSQDMSSGSGETQYF. Here the CDR3 DNA reads TGCGCCAGCAGCCAAGATATGAGTAGCGGGAGCGGAGAGACCCAGTACTTC. J is TRBJ2-5 and V is TRBV4-3; 9 nucleotides match TRBD2. V gave up 0 bases and J gave up 4 bases; unmatched junction bases: 9. Germline V lookup: CDR1 LGHNA, CDR2 YSLEER. CDR3 length equals 17 residues.